The source of this TCR beta chain is a study of tumor-infiltrating lymphocytes in primary liver carcinoma. Study results and limitations: Appearing in all five tumor regions was true of only about 8-24% of top clones. Tumors and blood were compared for top-250-clone fraction, and tumors had the significantly higher value (p = 0.039). Tumor-adjacent and tumor-blood pairs displayed less overlap than did pairs of tumor regions.

Using a constant-region primer together with ProtoScript II reverse transcriptase, TCR beta cDNA was made from roughly 520 ng of total RNA. What produced the TCR beta libraries was three nested multiplex PCR rounds using slightly modified ARM-PCR. Primers for the first two PCR rounds were TRBV1-TRBV30 forward primers and a C-beta reverse primer (about 9 cycles per round). TCRdb re-called the multiplex PCR reads with MiXCR, one entry per CDR3 protein. The table lists about 190,000 distinct CDR3 sequences, approximately 80% of them singletons. Germline CDR1 reads SGHTA; CDR2 reads FQGNSA. This CDR3 is 15 amino acids long. Total RNA and DNA came together from approximately 20-30 mg of bulk tissue without cell sorting. For each tumor, five separate regions were sampled. About this clonotype itself: The antigen remains unidentified. A read error may produce the germline difference seen at one junction end.

Specimen: tumor tissue from primary liver carcinoma. This TCR derives from a middle-aged man with primary liver carcinoma and hepatitis B virus infection. The chain employs TRBV7-2 and TRBJ1-1; D unclear. Here the CDR3 reads CASSFIRSGRPESFF. The CDR3 DNA reads TGTGCCAGCAGCTTTATTCGCAGCGGGCGGCCTGAATCTTTCTTT.